This TCR beta chain was sequenced in a study of metastatic and nonmetastatic thyroid tumors (dated by TCRdb to about 2020). Background on the whole study: Repertoires were compared across peripheral blood and tumor or nodule tissue samples from malignant and benign thyroid patients.

This clone was seen ten or more times. This receptor's antigen is unknown. The input lacks base qualities; no much larger clone sits a single base away. Library construction relied on PCR. The run used an Illumina HiSeq 4000. The TCR beta-chain CDR3 region of each patient was profiled by high-throughput sequencing. The published analysis was carried out like this. CDR3 differences across clinicopathological groups were used to build a classifier for discriminating distant-metastatic papillary thyroid cancer patients. The Shannon index was used to assess repertoire diversity, and the Morisita-Horn index was used to assess tumor-blood repertoire similarity. Starting from the raw public reads, TCRdb applied fastp trimming at Q25, assembled clones with MiXCR and retained in-frame beta chains. The V and J calls shown here were made by TCRdb, not taken from the authors' results. The sample table records 30,000 to 35,000 clones; around 32% of these occur just once. The ten largest clonotypes hold approximately 30% of the sample.

What the work shows at the level of the full study, not this receptor alone: TCR beta diversity was reported as significantly higher in malignant tumors than in benign nodules, in both blood and tumor samples.

None of the patients had been given any treatment before thyroid surgery. Patient clinical samples collected from about 2011 to 2018 were retrospectively analysed using T-cell receptor beta sequencing. Sequencing was carried out using blood. The TCR sequence derives from a female donor with papillary thyroid cancer or a benign thyroid nodule (not recorded which). Some clones in this sample may be carry-over from other donors' samples.

The CDR3 reads CASSGRNSMNTEAFF. Here is the DNA: TGTGCCAGCAGCGGGCGGAACAGCATGAACACTGAAGCTTTCTTT. This chain joins TRBV7-9 to TRBJ1-1, with no reliable assignment of the D segment. V drops 5 bases and J drops 0 bases, leaving 13 bases in between. From a lookup of the germline V gene (reference sequence), CDR1 and CDR2 are SEHNR and FQNEAQ. The CDR3 goes from the cysteine to the phenylalanine over 15 residues. Just the 45-base CDR3 DNA is kept, in frame starting at base 1. Supplemented by the reference TRBV7-9 and TRBJ1-1 proteins around the CDR3, the complete variable domain is DTGVSQNPRHKITKRGQNVTFRCDPISEHNRLYWYRQTLGQGPEFLTYFQNEAQLEKSRLLSDRFSAERPKGSFSTLEIQRTEQGDSAMYLCASSGRNSMNTEAFFGQGTRLTVV.